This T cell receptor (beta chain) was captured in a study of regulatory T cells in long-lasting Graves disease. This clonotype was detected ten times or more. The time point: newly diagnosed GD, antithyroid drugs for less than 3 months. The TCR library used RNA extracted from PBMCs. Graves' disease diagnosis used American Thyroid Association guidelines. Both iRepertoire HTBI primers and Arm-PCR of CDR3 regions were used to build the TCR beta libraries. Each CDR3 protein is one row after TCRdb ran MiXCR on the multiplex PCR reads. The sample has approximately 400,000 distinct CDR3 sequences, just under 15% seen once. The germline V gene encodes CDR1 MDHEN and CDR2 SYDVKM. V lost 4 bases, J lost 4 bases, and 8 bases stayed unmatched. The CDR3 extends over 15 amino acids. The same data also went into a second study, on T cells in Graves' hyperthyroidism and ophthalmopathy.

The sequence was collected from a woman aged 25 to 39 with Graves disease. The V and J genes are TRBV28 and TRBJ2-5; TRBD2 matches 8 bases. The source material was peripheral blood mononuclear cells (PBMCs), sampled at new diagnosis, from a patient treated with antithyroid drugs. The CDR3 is CASSSGGRPRETQYF. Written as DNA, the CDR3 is TGTGCCAGCAGTTCTGGCGGGAGGCCCCGAGAGACCCAGTACTTC.